Reported below is one TCR beta chain. The sample belongs to a study of cytomegalovirus exposure and HLA in healthy donors. In the PCR, 60 Vbeta and 13 Jbeta primers were used. Here immunoSEQ multiplex PCR was the method, and the copy in TCRdb shows in-frame clones only, minus some. The sample lists 100,000 to 150,000 clones; about 81% were seen once. Healthy bone marrow donors supplied every sample. The sequenced sample was PBMCs. The sequence came from a middle-aged man in good health and CMV-seronegative.

DNA for the CDR3: TGCGCCAGCAGCTACCTAACCGGGACAGGGGGATCCGGGGAGCTGTTTTTT. Amino acids: CASSYLTGTGGSGELFF. The chain employs TRBV5-1 and TRBJ2-2; TRBD1 aligns across 11 bases. The germline V gene encodes CDR1 SGHRS and CDR2 YFSETQ. Trimming cost V 3 bases and J 6 bases; bases outside gene matches: 10. This CDR3 region has 17 residues.